The 18 T cell receptor beta chains presented below share a single source sample, sequenced in a study of blood T cell repertoires in COVID-19. The assay was immunoSEQ multiplex PCR, and TCRdb's table has in-frame clones only and misses some. The sample consists of 200,000 to 300,000 clones, around 89% of them appearing once. The material sequenced was PBMCs or T cells enriched from blood (not recorded which). The receptors derive from a woman aged 30 to 39 who had recovered from COVID-19.

The chain couples TRBV4-3 to TRBJ2-7, with 9 positions matching TRBD2. The germline V gene encodes CDR1 LGHNA and CDR2 YSLEER. After removal of 1 base from V and 0 bases from J, the junction contained 4 bases not matched to a gene. The CDR3 contains 16 residues. The CDR3 here is CASSQVASGISYEQYF. In nucleotides, the CDR3 is TGCGCCAGCAGCCAAGTAGCTAGCGGGATCTCCTACGAGCAGTACTTC.

The J gene is TRBJ2-2, the V gene TRBV5-1; the D is unclear. Trimming took 2 bases from V and 6 from J, leaving 14 bases between them. The CDR3 is made up of 15 amino acids. Germline-derived CDR1 and CDR2 are SGHRS and YFSETQ. CDR3 DNA: TGCGCCAGCAGCTTACGTTCCGGGTCGGCCGGGGAGCTGTTTTTT. This gives the protein CASSLRSGSAGELFF. The full variable domain, in which reference TRBV5-1 and TRBJ2-2 provide the parts outside the CDR3, is KAGVTQTPRYLIKTRGQQVTLSCSPISGHRSVSWYQQTPGQGLQFLFEYFSETQRNKGNFPGRFSGRQFSNSRSEMNVSTLELGDSALYLCASSLRSGSAGELFFGEGSRLTVL.

The rearrangement joins TRBV27 to TRBJ2-7, with TRBD1 matching 7 bases. The CDR3 extends over 13 amino acids. V shed 2 bases, J shed 3 bases, and the junction held 1 base outside the gene matches. Germline V gives CDR1 MNHEY, CDR2 SMNVEV (reference sequence). The CDR3, as DNA: TGTGCCAGCAGTTTACGGACAGGCTACGAGCAGTACTTC. It encodes CASSLRTGYEQYF.

The chain links TRBV9 to TRBJ1-2, with D hard to call. Trimming stripped 0 bases from V and 5 bases from J, with 11 bases between. The CDR3 has 14 residues. Germline assignment: CDR1 SGDLS and CDR2 YYNGEE. In DNA, the CDR3 is TGTGCCAGCAGCGTAGATCACGGGGTGTATGGCTACACCTTC. This sequence encodes CASSVDHGVYGYTF.

The J gene is TRBJ1-2, the V gene TRBV28, with D uncertain. CDR3 length: 15 amino acids. Trimming cost V 0 bases and J 1 base, with 9 bases left between them. The germline gives CDR1 MDHEN, CDR2 SYDVKM. CDR3 DNA sequence: TGTGCCAGCAGTTTATGGCACAGCAGTAACTATGGCTACACCTTC. It encodes CASSLWHSSNYGYTF.

This sequence joins TRBV7-9 and TRBJ1-5; D not certain. The V and J ends lost 4 bases and 1 base respectively, with 11 bases between them. Germline V gives CDR1 SEHNR, CDR2 FQNEAQ (reference sequence). This CDR3 spans 15 amino acids. The chain's CDR3 is CASSSGHFSNQPQHF. The CDR3 nucleotides are TGTGCCAGCAGCTCGGGTCATTTCAGCAATCAGCCCCAGCATTTT.

V and J are TRBV7-2 and TRBJ1-4; D possibly corresponds to TRBD1 (5 bases). CDR1 is SGHTA, CDR2 FQGNSA, per germline. The CDR3 has 16 residues. The V gene lost 3 bases and the J gene lost 4 bases, with 15 bases spanning the gap. The CDR3 nucleotides are TGTGCCAGCAGCTTGATGGTGACGGGGGTTAATGAAAAACTGTTTTTT. Residues: CASSLMVTGVNEKLFF. Filled out from reference TRBV7-2 and TRBJ1-4, the complete variable domain reads GAGVSQSPSNKVTEKGKDVELRCDPISGHTALYWYRQSLGQGLEFLIYFQGNSAPDKSGLPSDRFSAERTGGSVSTLTIQRTQQEDSAVYLCASSLMVTGVNEKLFFGSGTQLSVL.

V is TRBV19 and J is TRBJ1-2, with TRBD1 matching 8 bases. In germline, CDR1 is LNHDA, CDR2 SQIVND (reference sequence). This CDR3 contains 15 residues. With V trimmed by 1 base and J by 8 bases, 9 bases remained unmatched. As DNA, the CDR3 is TGTGCCAGTAGTATAGGGTGGCAGGGGGCGCGAGGCTACACCTTC. Its translation: CASSIGWQGARGYTF.

Written as DNA, the CDR3 is TGTGCCAGCAGCTCTCAGACAGGGGAGGGAGAGACCCAGTACTTC. This translates into CASSSQTGEGETQYF. This chain links TRBV7-2 with TRBJ2-5, with D tentatively TRBD1 (8 bases). The germline gives CDR1 SGHTA, CDR2 FQGNSA. Deletions cut 4 bases from V and 4 bases from J, with 16 bases between. The CDR3 is 15 residues long.

The chain carries TRBV29-1 and TRBJ2-1; 8 bases line up with TRBD2. Germline CDR1 is SQVTM and CDR2 is ANQGSEA. J was trimmed by 4 bases and V by 7 bases; bases with no gene match: 9. The CDR3 totals 14 residues. The CDR3 sequence: CSGTPREVYNEQFF. CDR3 DNA sequence: TGCAGCGGGACCCCGCGGGAGGTATACAATGAGCAGTTCTTC.

This chain connects TRBV29-1 to TRBJ1-1; the D is unclear. CDR1 and CDR2 (germline): SQVTM, ANQGSEA. Trimming pared 4 bases from V and 7 bases from J, leaving 7 bases between. The CDR3 has 10 residues. CDR3 amino acids: CSVVANEAFF. The DNA for the CDR3 is TGCAGCGTTGTAGCGAATGAAGCTTTCTTT.

The chain uses TRBV19 and TRBJ1-4; D uncertain. The CDR3 contains 16 residues. V lost 6 bases and J 0 bases, leaving 14 bases between the germline ends. Germline loops: CDR1 LNHDA, CDR2 SQIVND (reference sequence). CDR3 protein: CASRVKRGATNEKLFF. Written as DNA, the CDR3 is TGTGCCAGTAGGGTAAAACGGGGTGCAACTAATGAAAAACTGTTTTTT.

The chain joins TRBV28 to TRBJ2-1, with 8 nucleotides matching TRBD2. Germline loops: CDR1 MDHEN, CDR2 SYDVKM. With V trimmed by 5 bases and J by 15 bases, 12 bases remained unmatched. The CDR3 runs 13 residues. The CDR3 DNA is TGTGCCAGCAGTCGGCAGTCCGGGGGGGTCTGGTTCTTC. It encodes CASSRQSGGVWFF.

This chain joins TRBV5-6 and TRBJ2-1; D is undetermined. The CDR3 loop spans 16 amino acids. V was cut by 1 base and J by 6 bases, with 17 bases left in between. The germline CDR1 and CDR2 sequences are SGHDT and YYEEEE. The DNA of the CDR3 is TGTGCCAGCAGCTTGTCAAGTAGGTCGGGTCGCAATGAGCAGTTCTTC. It specifies CASSLSSRSGRNEQFF. The full variable domain, rest sourced from reference TRBV5-6 and TRBJ2-1, is DAGVTQSPTHLIKTRGQQVTLRCSPKSGHDTVSWYQQALGQGPQFIFQYYEEEERQRGNFPDRFSGHQFPNYSSELNVNALLLGDSALYLCASSLSSRSGRNEQFFGPGTRLTVL.

The J gene is TRBJ2-2, the V gene TRBV6-2 or TRBV6-3, with 8 positions matching TRBD2. Germline CDR1 MNHEY, CDR2 SVGEGT. V was pared by 8 bases and J by 7 bases, with 9 bases of the junction left unmatched. The CDR3 totals 14 residues. CDR3 sequence: CASGLRREVGELFF. CDR3 nucleotides: TGTGCCAGCGGCCTCAGGCGGGAGGTCGGGGAGCTGTTTTTT.

The chain carries TRBV9 and TRBJ2-3; D might be TRBD1 (6 bases). V shed 0 bases and J shed 3 bases, with 11 bases lying between them. Germline V gene lookup returns CDR1 SGDLS and CDR2 YYNGEE. The CDR3 contains 15 residues. This CDR3 reads CASSVEAGETDTQYF. CDR3 in DNA: TGTGCCAGCAGCGTAGAGGCAGGGGAGACAGATACGCAGTATTTT.

The chain couples TRBV5-4 to TRBJ1-1; TRBD1 matches at 8 bases. This CDR3 has 14 residues. From germline, CDR1 is SGHNT and CDR2 YYREEE (reference sequence). The trim removed 4 bases at V and 3 bases at J, leaving 5 bases unmatched. The CDR3: CASSTSDRDTEAFF. CDR3 coding DNA: TGTGCCAGCAGCACCTCGGACAGGGACACTGAAGCTTTCTTT. Variable domain in full (rest from reference TRBV5-4 and TRBJ1-1): ETGVTQSPTHLIKTRGQQVTLRCSSQSGHNTVSWYQQALGQGPQFIFQYYREEENGRGNFPPRFSGLQFPNYSSELNVNALELDDSALYLCASSTSDRDTEAFFGQGTRLTVV.

This clone was recorded only once. DNA of the CDR3: TGTGCCTCTCGGGAACGGGAGAATGGAGAGCAGTTCTTC. It yields the protein CASRERENGEQFF. The rearrangement joins TRBV30 to TRBJ2-1, with D possibly TRBD2 on 6 matching bases. This CDR3 contains 13 residues. The ends were cut back, 7 bases at V and 10 bases at J, with 20 bases in the middle. Germline CDR1 and CDR2: GTSNPN and SVGIG (reference sequence).